This TCR beta chain was recovered during a study of PD-1 blockade in classical Hodgkin lymphoma. Brentuximab vedotin exposure varied, and every patient relapsed after autologous stem cell transplantation. Investigators isolated CD4+ T cells from thawed PBMCs through magnetic negative selection. Complete response, partial response or progressive disease made up the best responses. In this sample, this clone turned up once. This CDR3 is built from 20 residues. V lost 0 bases to trimming and J lost 4 bases; unmatched junction nucleotides: 15. Germline CDR1 MGHRA, CDR2 YSYEKL. Clones were read by immunoSEQ multiplex PCR, and TCRdb kept only the in-frame ones, dropping some. The table lists about 35,000 clones, approximately 92% of them singletons.

This chain links TRBV4-1 with TRBJ2-1, with 10 bases identical to TRBD2. This TCR derives from a human donor with classical Hodgkin lymphoma. Sample: CD4+ T cells from blood, taken at baseline. The CDR3 DNA is TGCGCCAGCAGCCAAGATAGGCGTTGGCAGCGGGAGGGACATTACAATGAGCAGTTCTTC. It yields the protein CASSQDRRWQREGHYNEQFF.